A selection of T cell receptor beta chains follows, all from one sample in a study of metastatic and nonmetastatic thyroid tumors. TCRdb re-analyzed the PCR reads through MiXCR. The sample carries 15,000 or so clones, over 25% recorded once. The specimen was tumor tissue. The source is a male donor with papillary thyroid cancer or a benign thyroid nodule (not recorded which). Some clones in this sample may be carry-over from other donors' samples. The CDR3 runs from the conserved cysteine through the conserved F or W. D genes are given only for firm matches. A row's size may be missing; if present it is once, few, many or a size class.

TRBJ1-5 many TRBV20-1 TRBD1 CSAKGAGVDQPQHF TGCAGTGCTAAGGGGGCAGGGGTTGATCAGCCCCAGCATTTT
TRBJ1-2 NA TRBV12-3/TRBV12-4 NA CASSLLGGAGNGYTF TGTGCCAGCAGTTTATTAGGGGGGGCAGGGAACGGCTACACCTTC
TRBJ1-1 NA TRBV2 NA CASRRSTEMNTEAFF TGTGCCAGCAGGCGATCGACAGAAATGAACACTGAAGCTTTCTTT
TRBJ2-5 many TRBV19 NA CASSVGPYQETQYF TGTGCCAGTAGTGTAGGACCGTACCAAGAGACCCAGTACTTC
TRBJ2-1 medium-sized TRBV28 TRBD2 CASGAGVYNEQFF TGTGCCAGCGGCGCGGGAGTCTACAATGAGCAGTTCTTC
TRBJ1-2 many TRBV29-1 TRBD1 CSVAPGQRFYGYTF TGCAGCGTTGCCCCGGGACAGCGGTTCTATGGCTACACCTTC
TRBJ2-1 NA TRBV30 TRBD2 CAWSVTSGSYNEQFF TGTGCCTGGAGTGTTACTAGCGGGAGCTACAATGAGCAGTTCTTC
TRBJ2-1 medium-sized TRBV7-3 NA CASSPQGNEQFF TGTGCCAGCAGCCCTCAGGGCAATGAGCAGTTCTTC
TRBJ1-2 medium-sized TRBV4-1 NA CASSQRGGAYSNYGYTF TGCGCCAGCAGCCAAAGAGGGGGGGCCTACTCAAACTATGGCTACACCTTC
TRBJ1-6 NA TRBV5-1 NA CASSLGAPTYNSPLHF TGCGCCAGCAGCTTGGGGGCACCTACATATAATTCACCCCTCCACTTT
TRBJ2-3 NA TRBV30 NA CAWNIGRGQSDTQYF TGTGCCTGGAACATTGGGAGGGGGCAGTCGGATACGCAGTATTTT
TRBJ2-3 many TRBV20-1 NA CSATRAGLQDTQYF TGCAGTGCTACGAGGGCGGGCCTTCAAGATACGCAGTATTTT
TRBJ1-2 few TRBV2 NA CASSEAPRYYGYTF TGTGCCAGCAGTGAAGCGCCCAGGTACTATGGCTACACCTTC
TRBJ1-2 few TRBV4-2 TRBD1 CASSGTGASRMGYGYTF TGTGCCAGCAGCGGGACAGGGGCTTCGCGCATGGGCTATGGCTACACCTTC
TRBJ1-2 NA TRBV7-9 NA CASSLTGSDGYTF TGTGCCAGCAGCTTAACAGGGTCGGATGGCTACACCTTC
TRBJ2-7 many TRBV10-3 TRBD1 CAISATDRGRLAGLYEQYF TGTGCCATCAGTGCTACGGACAGGGGGCGTCTAGCGGGGCTTTACGAGCAGTACTTC
TRBJ1-1 medium-sized TRBV12-3/TRBV12-4 NA CASRSTMVSHLEAFF TGTGCCAGCAGGAGTACCATGGTGTCACACCTTGAAGCTTTCTTT
TRBJ2-7 NA TRBV10-3 NA CAISETGQEQYF TGTGCCATCAGTGAGACAGGTCAGGAGCAGTACTTC
TRBJ1-5 many TRBV30 TRBD1 CAWSTGVSNQPQHF TGTGCCTGGAGTACAGGGGTAAGCAATCAGCCCCAGCATTTT
TRBJ2-5 few TRBV12-3/TRBV12-4 NA CARPEAETQYF TGTGCCAGGCCGGAGGCAGAGACCCAGTACTTC
TRBJ1-6 NA TRBV27 NA CASSKDSHLSPLHF TGTGCCAGCAGTAAAGACAGCCACCTTTCACCCCTCCACTTT
TRBJ1-2 NA TRBV11-2 NA CASRERGYGYTF TGTGCCAGCAGAGAACGGGGTTATGGCTACACCTTC
TRBJ2-7 medium-sized TRBV27 NA CASSLSGLGLYF TGTGCCAGCAGTTTATCGGGCCTGGGGTTGTACTTC
TRBJ2-2 NA TRBV5-1 NA CASKGSPNTGELFF TGCGCCAGCAAGGGCAGCCCGAACACCGGGGAGCTGTTTTTT
TRBJ1-1 NA TRBV27 NA CASFGLESEAFF TGTGCCAGTTTCGGTTTAGAGAGTGAAGCTTTCTTT
TRBJ2-2 NA TRBV11-2 NA CASSFTVRSSGELFF TGTGCCAGCAGCTTTACTGTGAGATCAAGCGGGGAGCTGTTTTTT
TRBJ2-7 NA TRBV19 NA CASKPGHGSYEQYF TGTGCCAGTAAGCCCGGACACGGCTCCTACGAGCAGTACTTC
TRBJ1-2 NA TRBV18 NA CASSPSRNYGYTF TGTGCCAGCTCACCAAGCAGAAACTATGGCTACACCTTC
TRBJ2-1 NA TRBV19 NA CASSLASVYNEQFF TGTGCCAGTAGTTTGGCTAGTGTCTACAATGAGCAGTTCTTC
TRBJ2-1 many TRBV12-3/TRBV12-4 NA CASRSGQNNEQFF TGTGCCAGCAGAAGCGGACAGAACAATGAGCAGTTCTTC
TRBJ2-1 many TRBV27 NA CASSFRIEGHEQFF TGTGCCAGCAGTTTCCGAATTGAGGGTCATGAGCAGTTCTTC
TRBJ1-2 NA TRBV18 TRBD1 CASSPGQGEGYTF TGTGCCAGCTCACCCGGACAGGGAGAGGGCTACACCTTC
TRBJ2-7 few TRBV6-1 NA CASSSGTRSDYEQYF TGTGCCAGCAGTTCGGGGACCCGCTCGGACTACGAGCAGTACTTC
TRBJ1-1 NA TRBV11-2 NA CASSSVTGLNTEAFF TGTGCCAGCAGCAGTGTTACAGGATTGAACACTGAAGCTTTCTTT
TRBJ1-2 NA TRBV7-2 TRBD1 CASSPGTGRISSYTF TGTGCCAGCAGCCCTGGGACAGGGAGGATCTCGAGCTACACCTTC
TRBJ2-1 NA TRBV20-1 NA CSVENYNEQFF TGCAGTGTAGAAAATTACAATGAGCAGTTCTTC